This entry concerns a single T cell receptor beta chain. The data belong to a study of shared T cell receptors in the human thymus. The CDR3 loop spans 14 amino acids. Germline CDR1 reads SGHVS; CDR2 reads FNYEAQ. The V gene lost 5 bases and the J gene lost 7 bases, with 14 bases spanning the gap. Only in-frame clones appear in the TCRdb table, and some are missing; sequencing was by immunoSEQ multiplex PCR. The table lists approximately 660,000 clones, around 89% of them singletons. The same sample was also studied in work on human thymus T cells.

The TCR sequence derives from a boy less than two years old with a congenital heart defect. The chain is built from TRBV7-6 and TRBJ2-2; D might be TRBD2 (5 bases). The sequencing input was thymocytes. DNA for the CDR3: TGTGCCAGCAGCCGCCCTCGGGGTAACGGGGAGCTGTTTTTT. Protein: CASSRPRGNGELFF.